This paragraph covers one T cell receptor (beta chain) sequence. Its antigen is undetermined. The germline CDR1 and CDR2 sequences are MDHEN and SYDVKM. V dropped 3 bases and J dropped 5 bases, with 13 bases sitting between them. The CDR3 is made up of 14 amino acids. Data came from immunoSEQ multiplex PCR; TCRdb stores just in-frame clones and leaves some out. Of about 1.5 million clones listed, around 98% are singletons. The data stem from a study of shared clonotypes between healthy human individuals. Study as a whole: CD8 memory received one plate per donor, CD8 naive two, CD4 memory three and CD4 naive three. Findings of the study overall: Memory subsets generally showed smaller estimated richness than naive subsets did.

This rearrangement joins TRBV28 to TRBJ2-5, with unresolved D. The source material was naive CD4+ T cells sorted from blood. The subset denotes: CD45RA+ positively selected. The source of this sequence is a man between 25 and 39 years old in good health. CDR3 in DNA: TGTGCCAGCAGTTTGGACCCCACGGGCGAGACCCAGTACTTC. As protein: CASSLDPTGETQYF.